The 18 T cell receptor beta chains reported below all come from one sample, sequenced in a study of blood T cell repertoires in COVID-19. Some clones are missing from TCRdb's copy, which holds only in-frame ones; the method was immunoSEQ multiplex PCR. Here the sample spans about 300,000 clones, 70% to 90% being singletons. The material sequenced was PBMCs or T cells enriched from blood (not recorded which). The receptors originated from a woman in her twenties or thirties who had recovered from COVID-19.

This sequence joins TRBV5-6 and TRBJ2-5; 12 nucleotides agree with TRBD2. V was pared by 2 bases and J by 1 base, with 3 bases of the junction left unmatched. The CDR3 runs 16 residues. Per the germline V gene, CDR1 is SGHDT and CDR2 is YYEEEE. The CDR3 is CASSFGTSGPQETQYF. CDR3 bases: TGTGCCAGCAGCTTTGGGACTAGCGGGCCCCAAGAGACCCAGTACTTC.

The CDR3: CASSQGMAEQYF. CDR3 nucleotides: TGCGCCAGCAGCCAAGGAATGGCCGAGCAGTACTTC. V gene TRBV4-3 combines with J gene TRBJ2-7; D not certain. The CDR3 is 12 residues long. The V gene lost 1 base and the J gene lost 6 bases, with 7 bases spanning the gap. Germline V gives CDR1 LGHNA, CDR2 YSLEER.

The chain couples TRBV10-3 to TRBJ1-1; D unresolved. This CDR3 is 14 amino acids long. The V end was cut by 2 bases, the J end by 9 bases, with 16 bases between. The germline gives CDR1 ENHRY, CDR2 SYGVKD. In DNA form, the CDR3 reads TGTGCCATCAGTGAGCGGGATATGACACCCCAAGCTTTCTTT. It specifies CAISERDMTPQAFF.

This clone was observed a few times. The V call is TRBV7-8, the J call TRBJ1-4; D unresolved. CDR3 length equals 15 residues. V was clipped by 5 bases and J by 0 bases, with 10 bases between them. Germline loops: CDR1 SGHVS, CDR2 FQNEAQ. The CDR3 loop reads CASSPAGATNEKLFF. The CDR3 DNA follows: TGTGCCAGCAGCCCCGCCGGTGCAACTAATGAAAAACTGTTTTTT. The complete variable domain, with remaining parts taken from reference TRBV7-8 and TRBJ1-4, reads GAGVSQSPRYKVAKRGQDVALRCDPISGHVSLFWYQQALGQGPEFLTYFQNEAQLDKSGLPSDRFFAERPEGSVSTLKIQRTQQEDSAVYLCASSPAGATNEKLFFGSGTQLSVL.

The CDR3 region is CASSVATGRNTEAFF. In nucleotides, the CDR3 is TGTGCCAGCAGCGTAGCAACAGGGAGGAACACTGAAGCTTTCTTT. This chain joins TRBV9 and TRBJ1-1; possible D gene TRBD1, 6 bases. The CDR3 is made up of 15 amino acids. Germline V gene lookup returns CDR1 SGDLS and CDR2 YYNGEE. V lost 0 bases and J lost 1, with 10 bases in between.

The genes are TRBV5-1 and TRBJ1-6; tentative D call: TRBD1 (6 bases). Germline values: CDR1 SGHRS, CDR2 YFSETQ. This CDR3 region has 15 residues. V gave up 4 bases and J gave up 7 bases, with 15 bases separating them. The CDR3 sequence is CASSAVGQGNSPLHF. CDR3 coding DNA: TGCGCCAGCAGCGCTGTGGGGCAGGGGAATTCACCCCTCCACTTT.

The V gene is TRBV9, the J gene TRBJ2-2; no clear D gene. The CDR3 runs 12 residues. Germline V CDR1 and CDR2: SGDLS, YYNGEE. Trimming took off 0 bases at V and 6 bases at J, with 3 bases between the two ends. CDR3 coding DNA: TGTGCCAGCAGCGTAGCGGCCGGGGAGCTGTTTTTT. It yields the protein CASSVAAGELFF.

This clone was recorded once. This chain connects TRBV25-1 to TRBJ2-5; maybe TRBD2 (5 bases). V was clipped by 8 bases and J by 3 bases, with 13 bases between them. This CDR3 region has 13 residues. CDR1 and CDR2 from the germline V gene are MGHDK and SYGVNS. The CDR3 here is CASRPQTKETQYF. The CDR3 bases are TGTGCCAGCCGCCCGCAGACTAAAGAGACCCAGTACTTC.

The V gene is TRBV29-1, the J gene TRBJ1-1; weak D call: TRBD1 (5 bases). Germline CDR1 and CDR2: SQVTM and ANQGSEA. The V gene lost 0 bases and the J gene lost 5 bases, with 13 bases spanning the gap. The CDR3 covers 14 residues. The CDR3 reads CSVEEASGATEAFF. Written as DNA, the CDR3 is TGCAGCGTTGAAGAGGCTAGTGGGGCTACTGAAGCTTTCTTT.

V gene TRBV19 combines with J gene TRBJ1-1; D possibly corresponds to TRBD1 (6 bases). Germline assignment: CDR1 LNHDA and CDR2 SQIVND (reference sequence). The CDR3 is 15 amino acids. Deletions cut 5 bases from V and 1 base from J, with 14 bases between. CDR3 sequence reads: CASSLRGGTNTEAFF. CDR3 bases: TGTGCCAGTAGTCTGAGGGGGGGGACGAACACTGAAGCTTTCTTT.

In its sample, this clone was seen once. V gene TRBV11-2 combines with J gene TRBJ1-1; 8 bases are a match to TRBD1. Germline V gene lookup returns CDR1 SGHAT and CDR2 FQNNGV. The CDR3 loop spans 13 amino acids. V lost 5 bases, J lost 4 bases, and 3 bases stayed unmatched. The CDR3 coding sequence is TGTGCCAGCAGCCACGGACAGGGCACTGAAGCTTTCTTT. This codes for CASSHGQGTEAFF. The full variable domain, rest sourced from reference TRBV11-2 and TRBJ1-1, is EAGVAQSPRYKIIEKRQSVAFWCNPISGHATLYWYQQILGQGPKLLIQFQNNGVVDDSQLPKDRFSAERLKGVDSTLKIQPAKLEDSAVYLCASSHGQGTEAFFGQGTRLTVV.

This rearrangement joins TRBV12-3 or TRBV12-4 to TRBJ2-7, with 11 bases that match TRBD1. V was pared by 5 bases and J by 11 bases, with 8 bases of the junction left unmatched. There are 13 residues in the CDR3. In DNA, the CDR3 is TGTGCCAGCAGTCTAGGGACAGGGGGTGGTGAGTACTTC. This encodes CASSLGTGGGEYF.

The chain employs TRBV3-1 (or the pseudogene TRBV3-2) and TRBJ1-2; 9 bases match TRBD1. The V and J ends lost 4 bases and 3 bases, in that order; junction bases with no gene match: 12. Per germline, CDR1 LGHDT and CDR2 YNNKEL (reference sequence). This CDR3 has 17 amino acids. The CDR3 loop reads CASSPLLRTGDHYGYTF. As DNA, the CDR3 is TGTGCCAGCAGCCCACTTCTTCGGACAGGGGACCACTATGGCTACACCTTC.

The gene calls are TRBV12-5 and TRBJ2-7; tentative D call: TRBD1 (5 bases). With 2 bases removed from V and 0 bases from J, the gap between germline ends came to 14 bases. The CDR3 has 16 residues. The germline gives CDR1 LGHNT, CDR2 FRNRAP. CDR3 sequence reads: CASGLTTGQGSYEQYF. For the CDR3, the DNA is TGTGCTAGTGGTTTGACAACCGGTCAGGGCTCCTACGAGCAGTACTTC.

The CDR3 DNA reads as TGTGCCAGCAGCGGACTAGCGGGGTCCCAAGAGACCCAGTACTTC. Amino acids: CASSGLAGSQETQYF. The chain has TRBV28 and TRBJ2-5, with TRBD2 matching over 12 bases. The CDR3 is 15 residues long. V trimming: 6 bases; J trimming: 1 base; junction bases outside the gene matches: 3. Germline lookup yields CDR1 MDHEN and CDR2 SYDVKM.

The chain links TRBV4-3 to TRBJ2-1; the match to TRBD2 covers 9 bases. With V trimmed by 1 base and J by 5 bases, 12 bases remained unmatched. Germline-derived CDR1 and CDR2 are LGHNA and YSLEER. There are 18 residues in the CDR3. In DNA form, the CDR3 reads TGCGCCAGCAGCCAAGGGGGGGTGCTAGCGGGGAGAAACAATGAGCAGTTCTTC. It codes for CASSQGGVLAGRNNEQFF.

V and J are TRBV5-5 and TRBJ2-7, with 12 bases matching TRBD2. The length of the CDR3 is 15 residues. The germline V gene has CDR1 SGHKS and CDR2 YYEKEE (reference sequence). V shed 1 base, J shed 4 bases, and the junction held 3 bases outside the gene matches. The CDR3 is CASSLKLAGGYEQYF. CDR3 DNA: TGTGCCAGCAGCTTGAAACTAGCGGGGGGTTACGAGCAGTACTTC.

The J gene is TRBJ1-6, the V gene TRBV5-4, with 7 bases matching TRBD1. Per the germline V gene, CDR1 is SGHNT and CDR2 is YYREEE (reference sequence). The CDR3 has 16 residues. The V segment lost 3 bases and the J segment 10 bases; nucleotides outside the gene matches: 13. The chain's CDR3 is CASSSGRGARSSPLHF. The DNA of the CDR3 is TGTGCCAGCAGCTCGGGCAGGGGGGCTAGGAGCTCACCCCTCCACTTT.